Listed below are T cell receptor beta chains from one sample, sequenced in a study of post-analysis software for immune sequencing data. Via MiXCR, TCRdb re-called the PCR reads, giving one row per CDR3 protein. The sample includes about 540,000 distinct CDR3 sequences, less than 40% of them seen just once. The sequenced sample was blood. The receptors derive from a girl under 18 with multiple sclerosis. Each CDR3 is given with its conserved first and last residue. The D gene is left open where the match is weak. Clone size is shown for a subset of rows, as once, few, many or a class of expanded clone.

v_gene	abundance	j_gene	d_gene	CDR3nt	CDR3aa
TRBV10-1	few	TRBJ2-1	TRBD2	TGCGCCAGCAGTGCGGCCTCGGGGAGGGTCAATGAGCAGTTCTTC	CASSAASGRVNEQFF
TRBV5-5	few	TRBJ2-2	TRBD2	TGTGCCAGCAGCTCCGTTCTAGCGGGGGGGCATGGCGGGGAGCTGTTTTTT	CASSSVLAGGHGGELFF
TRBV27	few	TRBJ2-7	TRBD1	TGTGCCAGCAGTTTATCGGGGACAGGGGGATTCGACGAGCAGTACTTC	CASSLSGTGGFDEQYF
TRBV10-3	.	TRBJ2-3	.	TGTGCCATCAGCCGGGACCAGGGAAGGGATACGCAGTATTTT	CAISRDQGRDTQYF
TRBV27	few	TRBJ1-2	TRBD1	TGTGCCAGCAGTTCGACGGGACAGTCCTACTACTATGGCTACACCTTC	CASSSTGQSYYYGYTF
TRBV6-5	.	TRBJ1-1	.	TGTGCCAGCAGTTACGGAGGGGGGCCTAGCACTGAAGCTTTCTTT	CASSYGGGPSTEAFF
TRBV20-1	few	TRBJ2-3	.	TGCAGTGCTAGTAGGACAGAGCTCACAGATACGCAGTATTTT	CSASRTELTDTQYF
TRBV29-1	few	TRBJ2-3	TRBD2	TGCAGCGCTAGGACTAGAGGCGACGGGGGGCAGTATTTT	CSARTRGDGGQYF
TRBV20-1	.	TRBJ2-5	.	TGCAGTGCTAGAGGACAGCCCCAAGAGACCCAGTACTTC	CSARGQPQETQYF
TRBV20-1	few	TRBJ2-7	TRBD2	TGCAGTGCAACGAGGGCAGGGACTAGGTACGAGCAGTACTTC	CSATRAGTRYEQYF
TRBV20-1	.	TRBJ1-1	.	TGCAGTGTTCCCGACAGGAACACTGAAGCTTTCTTT	CSVPDRNTEAFF
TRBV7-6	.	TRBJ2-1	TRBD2	TGTGCCAGCAGCTTACCCAGCGGGGTCGTCAATGAGCAGTTCTTC	CASSLPSGVVNEQFF
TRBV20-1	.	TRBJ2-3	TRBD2	TGCAGTGCTAGATGGGCAGGACTAGCGGCCACAGATACGCAGTATTTT	CSARWAGLAATDTQYF
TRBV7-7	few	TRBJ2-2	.	TGTGCCAGCAGCTTAGCGGGTTTTGGAGCGGACCCCAACACCGGGGAGCTGTTTTTT	CASSLAGFGADPNTGELFF
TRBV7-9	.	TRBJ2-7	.	TGTGCCAGCAGCTTAAGCAGGTTGTGGTACGAGCAGTACTTC	CASSLSRLWYEQYF
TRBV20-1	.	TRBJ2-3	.	TGCAGTGCTAGAGATGGCAGCGCGGTGGATACGCAGTATTTT	CSARDGSAVDTQYF
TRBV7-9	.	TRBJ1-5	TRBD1	TGTGCCAGCAGCTCCGACAGGGGGCCACGAAGTCAGCCCCAGCATTTT	CASSSDRGPRSQPQHF
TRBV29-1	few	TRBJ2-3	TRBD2	TGCAGCGTGGCTAGCGGGGGCACAGATACGCAGTATTTT	CSVASGGTDTQYF
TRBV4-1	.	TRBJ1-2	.	TGCGCCAGCAGCCAAGTAAGGGAAGGCTACACCTTC	CASSQVREGYTF
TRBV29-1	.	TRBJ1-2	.	TGCAGCGTTGAAGTTCCGGGACAAAGCTACACCTTC	CSVEVPGQSYTF
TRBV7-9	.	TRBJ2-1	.	TGTGCCAGCAGCTTTGGGTTATCCTTAAACTACAATGAGCAGTTCTTC	CASSFGLSLNYNEQFF
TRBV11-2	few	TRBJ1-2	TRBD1	TGTGCCAGCAGCTTAGATACCCTGGCGGGACAGATCTATGGCTACACCTTC	CASSLDTLAGQIYGYTF
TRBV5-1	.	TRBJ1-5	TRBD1	TGCGCCGCCGGACAGGGAATATCTCAGCCCCAGCATTTT	CAAGQGISQPQHF
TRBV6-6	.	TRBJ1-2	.	TGTGCCAGCAGTTACTTTTTGAGCTATGGCTACACCTTC	CASSYFLSYGYTF
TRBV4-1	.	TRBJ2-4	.	TGCGCCAGCAGCCAAGAATCTGGACAGTCCTACAAAAACATTCAGTACTTC	CASSQESGQSYKNIQYF
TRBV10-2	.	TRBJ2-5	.	TGCGCCAGCAGACAACCGGGAGCCGGGGAGACCCAGTACTTC	CASRQPGAGETQYF